These 22 T cell receptor beta chains were all obtained from the same sample, sequenced in a study of tumor and adjacent non-tumor tissue in lung cancer. TCRbeta libraries were built with three rounds of nested PCR, modified from ARM-PCR. One entry per CDR3 protein results from TCRdb running MiXCR on the multiplex PCR reads. This table holds under 250,000 distinct CDR3 sequences, approximately 74% found once. This sample's RNA came from whole unsorted tissue. Sequenced: lung tumor tissue. The receptors shown here come from a man between 60 and 70 years old with non-small cell lung cancer.

Notes on this clonotype: A much larger clonotype is one base distant, so this may be a read error. The V and J genes are TRBV20-1 and TRBJ1-4; unclear D gene. This CDR3 has 11 amino acids. CDR1 DFQATT and CDR2 SNEGSKA come from the germline V gene (reference sequence). The germline V and J ends were trimmed by 8 bases and 6 bases, with 10 bases remaining between them. The CDR3 DNA follows: TGCAGTACCCAGAGGGATGAAAAACTGTTTTTT. Translation gives CSTQRDEKLFF.

On this clonotype itself: The final CDR3 position lacks the conserved phenylalanine or tryptophan, pointing to a likely read error. The limits of the CDR3 on the DNA are not certain, so only TCRdb's listed CDR3 is given. The chain is built from TRBV11-3 and TRBJ2-5; TRBD1, the table's D call, lacks a check against the DNA. Both ends counted, the CDR3 spans 15 residues. Germline CDR1 SGHNT, CDR2 YENEEA. The CDR3 region is CASSLGTGKMETQYS.

This sequence joins TRBV12-3 or TRBV12-4 and TRBJ1-5, with D perhaps TRBD1 (6 bases). The CDR3 has 15 residues. V was shortened by 3 bases and J by 0 bases, with 9 bases between the two germline ends. The CDR3 loop reads CASSLGGHSNQPQHF. The CDR3 bases are TGTGCCAGCAGTTTGGGGGGGCATAGCAATCAGCCCCAGCATTTT.

The J gene is TRBJ2-7, the V gene TRBV12-3 or TRBV12-4; the D is unclear. CDR3 length: 16 amino acids. Trimming removed 4 bases at V and 0 bases at J, with 16 bases between. The CDR3 protein is CASSSMWGISSYEQYF. The CDR3 DNA sequence: TGTGCCAGCAGTTCCATGTGGGGTATAAGCTCCTACGAGCAGTACTTC.

Remarks on this clonotype: A read error is possible here, since a much larger clone lies one base away. The V gene is TRBV10-2, the J gene TRBJ2-1; 9 bases match TRBD2. The germline gives CDR1 WSHSY, CDR2 SAAADI. After removal of 6 bases from V and 8 bases from J, the junction contained 8 bases not matched to a gene. This CDR3 has 14 residues. The CDR3 protein is CASRRGGAYHEQFF. CDR3 nucleotides: TGCGCCAGCAGGCGCGGGGGGGCATATCATGAGCAGTTCTTC.

About this clonotype: This CDR3 is missing its conserved last phenylalanine or tryptophan, likely due to a read error. The genes are TRBV5-5 and TRBJ2-1; TRBD1 matches at 8 bases. There are 15 residues in the CDR3. The germline V gene has CDR1 SGHKS and CDR2 YYEKEE (reference sequence). Trimming took 5 bases from V and 7 from J; bases not matched to a gene: 11. The CDR3 is CASSLRTGKANEQFS. The CDR3 DNA reads as TGTGCCAGCAGTTTAAGGACAGGGAAGGCAAATGAGCAGTTCTCC.

Ten or more counts support this clonotype. The rearrangement uses TRBV6-5 and TRBJ1-6, with 7 bases that match TRBD1. The V gene end was trimmed by 7 bases and the J gene end by 8 bases; junction bases not matched to a gene: 5. Germline V lookup: CDR1 MNHEY, CDR2 SVGAGI. There are 13 residues in the CDR3. Here the CDR3 DNA reads TGTGCCAGCAATCTCAGGGGGGATTCACCCCTCCACTTT. It yields the protein CASNLRGDSPLHF.

V is TRBV2 and J is TRBJ1-3, with D possibly TRBD1 on 6 matching bases. Germline values: CDR1 SNHLY, CDR2 FYNNEI. This CDR3 contains 12 residues. Written as DNA, the CDR3 is TGTGTCGCCAGGACAGCAGGAAACACCATATATTTT. Encoded protein: CVARTAGNTIYF. Looking up the rest from reference TRBV2 and TRBJ1-3 gives the full variable domain: EPEVTQTPSHQVTQMGQEVILRCVPISNHLYFYWYRQILGQKVEFLVSFYNNEISEKSEIFDDQFSVERPDGSNFTLKIRSTKLEDSAMYFCVARTAGNTIYFGEGSWLTVV.

CDR3 coding DNA: TGCAGTGCTGGACCCCTACTAGTGGGAGTTGTCAATGAGCAGTTCTTC. The encoded protein is CSAGPLLVGVVNEQFF. The rearrangement links TRBV20-1 to TRBJ2-1; TRBD2 is a possible D gene (5 bases). The CDR3 has 16 residues. The germline V gene encodes CDR1 DFQATT and CDR2 SNEGSKA (reference sequence). V was shortened by 5 bases and J by 6 bases, with 23 bases between the two germline ends.

This clonotype was seen at least ten times. This chain connects TRBV20-1 to TRBJ2-5; 14 bases fit TRBD2. Germline V CDR1 and CDR2: DFQATT, SNEGSKA (reference sequence). With V trimmed by 6 bases and J by 7 bases, 7 bases remained unmatched. The CDR3 extends over 14 amino acids. The CDR3 region is CSATGLAGVRTQYF. The CDR3 region has the DNA TGCAGTGCAACGGGACTAGCGGGAGTAAGGACCCAGTACTTC.

With regard to this clonotype: The CDR3 does not close with the conserved phenylalanine or tryptophan, likely indicating a read error. The chain joins TRBV11-3 to TRBJ2-3; TRBD1 is a possible D gene (5 bases). Between the trimmed V and J ends, which lost 9 bases and 0 bases, there was a span of 13 bases. The CDR3 extends over 14 amino acids. CDR1 and CDR2 from the germline V gene are SGHNT and YENEEA. The CDR3 sequence: CASSLGASTDTQYS. The CDR3 region has the DNA TGTGCCAGTAGCCTAGGGGCAAGCACAGATACGCAGTATTCT.

Comment on this clonotype: A much larger clone differs from this one at a single base, so this may be a read error. This sequence joins TRBV11-2 and TRBJ2-5, with D perhaps given as TRBD1 or TRBD2 (5 bases each). CDR3 length: 14 residues. Germline values: CDR1 SGHAT, CDR2 FQNNGV. Trimming removed 8 bases from V and 2 bases from J, with 15 bases in between. The CDR3 loop reads CASCPSGRQETQYF. CDR3 nucleotides: TGTGCCAGCTGCCCCTCGGGACGTCAAGAGACCCAGTACTTC.

In the case of this clonotype: Mismatch with germline at one junction end may stem from a read error. The rearrangement uses TRBV20-1 and TRBJ1-2, with no clear D. Per the germline V gene, CDR1 is DFQATT and CDR2 is SNEGSKA (reference sequence). The CDR3 is 14 amino acids. The CDR3 protein is CSARDLVDYYSYTF. The CDR3 DNA is TGCAGTGCTAGAGATCTTGTGGATTACTATAGCTACACCTTC.

Turning to this clonotype: Being one base from a much bigger clone, this may be a read error. The chain carries TRBV20-1 and TRBJ1-4; D may be TRBD1 (5 bases). The V and J ends lost 4 bases and 8 bases respectively, with 14 bases between them. Germline loops: CDR1 DFQATT, CDR2 SNEGSKA (reference sequence). The CDR3 totals 13 residues. The CDR3 DNA sequence: TGCAGTGCTACACGACAGAGAGGGGAAAAACTGTTTTTT. It codes for CSATRQRGEKLFF.

In its sample, this clonotype was seen once. A read error is likely, as this CDR3 ends without the conserved phenylalanine or tryptophan. V gene TRBV6-1 combines with J gene TRBJ1-6, with D unresolved. From germline, CDR1 is MNHNS and CDR2 SASEGT. This CDR3 contains 13 residues. DNA for the CDR3: TGTGCCAGCGGTGAAGGATTGGAGTCACCCCTCCACTAT. It encodes CASGEGLESPLHY.

In this sample, this clonotype turned up once. Because the CDR3 is missing its conserved closing phenylalanine or tryptophan, this is likely a read error. V usage is TRBV7-8 and J usage is TRBJ1-1; TRBD1 might be the D (5 bases). There are 12 residues in the CDR3. Germline V gene data show CDR1 as SGHVS and CDR2 as FQNEAQ. V was cut by 5 bases and J by 10 bases, with 14 bases left in between. The chain's CDR3 is CASSEGGRGAFY. The DNA of the CDR3 is TGTGCCAGCAGCGAAGGAGGGAGGGGAGCTTTCTAT.

With respect to this clonotype: Lacking the conserved final phenylalanine or tryptophan, this CDR3 likely reflects a read error. The rearrangement joins TRBV20-1 to TRBJ2-3; D possibly corresponds to TRBD2 (6 bases). Germline V CDR1 and CDR2: DFQATT, SNEGSKA (reference sequence). Trimming pared 5 bases from V and 2 bases from J, leaving 20 bases between. The CDR3 runs to 16 residues. CDR3: CSAGGDPDPPTDTQYC. CDR3 DNA: TGCAGTGCTGGAGGGGATCCAGACCCACCCACAGATACGCAGTATTGT.

This clonotype was recorded only once. The J gene is TRBJ1-2, the V gene TRBV11-2; D is undetermined. This CDR3 has 13 amino acids. In germline, CDR1 is SGHAT, CDR2 FQNNGV. V gave up 3 bases and J gave up 8 bases, with 13 bases separating them. CDR3 sequence: CASSFRDRIGYTF. The DNA for the CDR3 is TGTGCCAGCAGCTTTCGAGATAGGATCGGCTACACCTTC. Combining the CDR3 with reference TRBV11-2 and TRBJ1-2 gives the whole variable domain EAGVAQSPRYKIIEKRQSVAFWCNPISGHATLYWYQQILGQGPKLLIQFQNNGVVDDSQLPKDRFSAERLKGVDSTLKIQPAKLEDSAVYLCASSFRDRIGYTFGSGTRLTVV.

As to this clonotype: This sequence may be a read error, since a much larger clone differs from it by one base. The chain combines TRBV12-3 or TRBV12-4 with TRBJ2-5; possibly TRBD2 for D (6 bases). There are 12 residues in the CDR3. Trimming cost V 10 bases and J 5 bases, with 14 bases left between them. CDR3 DNA: TGTGCCAACAAGGGAGGCGGGGAGACCCAGTACTTC. It specifies CANKGGGETQYF.

On this clonotype itself: An end of the junction does not agree with germline; a read error may underlie this. This chain uses TRBV12-3 or TRBV12-4 with TRBJ1-6; perhaps TRBD1 as D (5 bases). The CDR3 is 16 amino acids. The CDR3, as DNA: TGTGCCAGCAGCCCCTCGGGTCGGGGGGGAAATTCACCCCTCCGCTTT. This translates into CASSPSGRGGNSPLRF.

Of note for this clonotype: This sequence may be a read error, since a much larger clone differs from it by one base. The chain couples TRBV6-5 to TRBJ1-2, with a possible D match to TRBD1 (5 bases). There are 14 residues in the CDR3. Germline CDR1 and CDR2: MNHEY and SVGAGI. The CDR3 protein is CASSYGGENYGYAF. CDR3 sequence (DNA): TGTGCCAGCAGTTACGGGGGGGAAAACTATGGCTACGCCTTC.

Worth noting for this clonotype: A much more abundant neighbour one base away suggests this may be a read error. The chain uses TRBV20-1 and TRBJ1-5; possible D gene TRBD1, 6 bases. The CDR3 is made up of 14 amino acids. V lost 4 bases and J 1 base, leaving 11 bases between the germline ends. CDR1 DFQATT and CDR2 SNEGSKA come from the germline V gene (reference sequence). CDR3 loop: CSATDRRSNQPQHF. The CDR3 DNA follows: TGCAGTGCTACAGACAGGAGAAGCAATCAGCCCCAGCATTTT.